This TCR beta chain was retrieved from a study of T cell responses to AZD1222 COVID-19 vaccine. Regarding the study as a whole: Without day 14 samples, only post-peak T cell repertoires were studied. Donors, mostly white British, included more females; clonal diversity was possibly underestimated.

As for this clone: Its antigen remains unknown.

Sequencing used immunoSEQ multiplex PCR; TCRdb keeps in-frame clones, though not all of them. The repertoire consists of some 90,000 clones, with around nine tenths occurring once and the leading ten covering less than 5.5%. V dropped 5 bases and J dropped 3; count of bases not matched to a gene: 8. The length of the CDR3 is 16 residues. Germline lookup yields CDR1 SEHNR and CDR2 FQNEAQ (reference sequence). The TCR originated in an adult in good health. This rearrangement joins TRBV7-9 to TRBJ2-2, with 8 nucleotides matching TRBD2. The sequencing used peripheral blood, collected on day 0 of MenACWY control vaccination. This CDR3 reads CASSPGSGGDTGELFF. In DNA form, the CDR3 reads TGTGCCAGCAGCCCCGGGAGCGGGGGTGACACCGGGGAGCTGTTTTTT. The variable domain in full, completed from reference TRBV7-9 and TRBJ2-2, reads DTGVSQNPRHKITKRGQNVTFRCDPISEHNRLYWYRQTLGQGPEFLTYFQNEAQLEKSRLLSDRFSAERPKGSFSTLEIQRTEQGDSAMYLCASSPGSGGDTGELFFGEGSRLTVL.